The subject of this entry is one T cell receptor (beta chain). This clonotype showed up many times. Its cognate antigen has yet to be identified. The record has no base qualities; no much larger clone is one base away. Compared with germline, V lacks 0 bases and J lacks 0 bases; bases without a gene match: 6. CDR3 length: 16 amino acids, cysteine to phenylalanine. The retained sequence is limited to the CDR3, 48 bases, with the frame set at the first base. CDR1 is given as DFQATT and CDR2 as SNEGSKA, both from the germline V gene (reference sequence). This sample was taken from a study of CD8 T cells in ankylosing spondylitis (dated by TCRdb to the late 2010s). For the study in its entirety: The study set out to find disease-linked TCR variants by profiling T cell receptor beta repertoires in ankylosing spondylitis patients and healthy donors. The full study cohort comprised 25 ankylosing spondylitis patients and 85 to 120 healthy donors. Peripheral blood was sampled, and synovial fluid was also collected from ankylosing spondylitis patients.

Sequenced using an Illumina HiSeq 2500. Quantitative 5'-RACE with molecular barcodes was used to prepare TCR beta libraries. The original pipeline was this. A new computational method, built on a probabilistic model of VDJ rearrangement, was used to identify disease-linked TCR variants. TCRdb cleaned the public reads at Q25 with fastp, built clones with MiXCR and kept in-frame beta chains. Rows are combined by CDR3 protein, so each entry shows the most common genes and DNA. Here the V and J calls rest on TCRdb's processing, not on the authors' analysis. This sample holds more than 100,000 distinct CDR3 sequences; roughly 10% were observed only once. The ten largest account for 4.1% of the sample. Findings and caveats that apply to the study as a whole: Some TCR beta motif variants had previously been reported in synovial fluid and blood of reactive arthritis patients, which suggested common disease-initiation mechanisms. Significant enrichment of the disease-linked clones was reported in matched synovial fluid samples from ankylosing spondylitis patients. A CD8+ phenotype was shown by the disease-linked clones, which were found at relatively low frequencies in peripheral blood. Blood from ankylosing spondylitis patients appeared to be characterized by a TCR beta motif made up of seven or eight highly homologous amino acid variants.

The TCR comes from a female donor with ankylosing spondylitis or in good health (not recorded which). Sequenced input: blood, either unsorted or a sorted T cell fraction (not recorded which). This receptor chain uses TRBV20-1 and TRBJ1-2; 8 of the junction bases match TRBD1. The CDR3: CSAREQNRGSNYGYTF. The sequenced DNA: TGCAGTGCTAGAGAACAAAACAGGGGGTCTAACTATGGCTACACCTTC.